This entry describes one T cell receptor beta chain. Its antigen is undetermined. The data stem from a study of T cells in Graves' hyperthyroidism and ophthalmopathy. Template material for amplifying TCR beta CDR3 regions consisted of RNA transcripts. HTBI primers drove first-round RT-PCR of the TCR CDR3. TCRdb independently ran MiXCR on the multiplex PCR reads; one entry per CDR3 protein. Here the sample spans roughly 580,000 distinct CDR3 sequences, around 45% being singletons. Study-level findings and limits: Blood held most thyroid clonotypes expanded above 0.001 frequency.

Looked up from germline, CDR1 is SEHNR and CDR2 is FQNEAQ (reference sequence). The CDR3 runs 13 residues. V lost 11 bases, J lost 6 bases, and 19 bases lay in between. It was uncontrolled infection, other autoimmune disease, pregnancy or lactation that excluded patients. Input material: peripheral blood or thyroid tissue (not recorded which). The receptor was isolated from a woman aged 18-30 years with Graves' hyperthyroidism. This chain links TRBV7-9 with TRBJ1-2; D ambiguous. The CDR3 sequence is CAWSVQPRHGYTF. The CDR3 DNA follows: TGTGCCTGGAGTGTACAGCCGAGACATGGCTACACCTTC.